This TCR beta chain emerged from a study of blood T cell repertoires in COVID-19. In the study overall: Donors in the United States, Italy and Spain gave samples during acute or convalescent COVID-19.

Trimming at V came to 4 bases and at J to 5 bases, leaving 8 bases not matched to a gene. The CDR3 extends over 16 amino acids. Germline values: CDR1 SGHTS, CDR2 YDEGEE. The table came from immunoSEQ multiplex PCR; TCRdb's copy has only in-frame clones and leaves some out. Here the sample spans 250,000 to 350,000 clones, about 90% being singletons. Participants spanned ages about 18 to 95 years and resided in about 25 US areas. This chain links TRBV5-8 with TRBJ2-2, with TRBD2 matching 10 bases. The sample comprised PBMCs or T cells enriched from blood (not recorded which). This receptor was obtained from a woman under 30 with acute COVID-19. DNA of the CDR3: TGTGCCAGCAGCCAGACTAGCGGGTCGGTTACCGGGGAGCTGTTTTTT. Translated, it gives CASSQTSGSVTGELFF.